Below, 13 T cell receptor beta chains from the same sample are listed, as sequenced in a study of CD8+ T cells in alopecia areata. In each case, RNA was isolated and then reverse transcribed into cDNA as the sequencing template. The repertoire was sequenced with immunoSEQ multiplex PCR; TCRdb's copy has only in-frame clones and lacks some. The sample lists some 200,000 clones, about 61% occurring once. The sequencing sample was made of CD8+ T cells sorted from blood. The receptors were gathered from a human donor in good health.

V gene TRBV14 combines with J gene TRBJ1-2; D may be TRBD1 (5 bases). Germline assignment: CDR1 SGHDN and CDR2 FVKESK. The CDR3 extends over 15 amino acids. V dropped 0 bases and J dropped 7 bases, with 15 bases sitting between them. Written as DNA, the CDR3 is TGTGCCAGCAGCCAAGATCCGGCAGGGAAGGGTGGCTACACCTTC. It yields the protein CASSQDPAGKGGYTF. The full variable domain, its missing parts supplied by reference TRBV14 and TRBJ1-2, is EAGVTQFPSHSVIEKGQTVTLRCDPISGHDNLYWYRRVMGKEIKFLLHFVKESKQDESGMPNNRFLAERTGGTYSTLKVQPAELEDSGVYFCASSQDPAGKGGYTFGSGTRLTVV.

The chain recombines TRBV30 with TRBJ1-1; no reliable D call. Trimming cost V 0 bases and J 0 bases, with 8 bases left between them. CDR1 and CDR2 (germline): GTSNPN, SVGIG (reference sequence). The CDR3 is 14 amino acids. CDR3 amino acids: CAWSVGSMNTEAFF. CDR3 DNA: TGTGCCTGGAGTGTAGGAAGTATGAACACTGAAGCTTTCTTT.

The rearrangement joins TRBV11-2 to TRBJ1-2; 8 bases line up with TRBD1. The V gene's germline CDR1 is SGHAT and CDR2 FQNNGV. This CDR3 has 17 amino acids. Unmatched junction bases numbered 11, after V lost 1 base and J lost 4 bases. This CDR3 reads CASSLGGTGQDSYGYTF. CDR3 DNA sequence: TGTGCCAGCAGCTTAGGGGGCACGGGACAGGACTCCTATGGCTACACCTTC. Variable domain in full (rest from reference TRBV11-2 and TRBJ1-2): EAGVAQSPRYKIIEKRQSVAFWCNPISGHATLYWYQQILGQGPKLLIQFQNNGVVDDSQLPKDRFSAERLKGVDSTLKIQPAKLEDSAVYLCASSLGGTGQDSYGYTFGSGTRLTVV.

The chain combines TRBV29-1 with TRBJ1-3; D is ambiguous. This CDR3 has 14 residues. V lost 5 bases and J 0 bases, leaving 11 bases between the germline ends. Germline CDR1 SQVTM, CDR2 ANQGSEA. For the CDR3, the DNA is TGCAGCGTTCCACCACCGAGCTCTGGAAACACCATATATTTT. This sequence encodes CSVPPPSSGNTIYF.

This sequence joins TRBV18 and TRBJ2-3, with D perhaps being TRBD1 or TRBD2 (5 bases each). The CDR3 has 16 amino acids. V lost 3 bases to trimming and J lost 8 bases, with 21 bases between them. From germline, CDR1 is KGHSH and CDR2 LQKENI. CDR3 sequence reads: CASSPGDTVSGGTQYF. The CDR3 region has the DNA TGTGCCAGCTCACCGGGGGATACAGTCAGTGGGGGTACGCAGTATTTT.

The chain couples TRBV2 to TRBJ2-1; no definite D call. Trimming removed 7 bases at V and 0 bases at J, with 13 bases between. The CDR3 is made up of 15 amino acids. Germline CDR1 and CDR2: SNHLY and FYNNEI. This CDR3 is CASNPTESSYNEQFF. The CDR3 nucleotides read TGTGCCAGCAACCCAACAGAAAGCTCCTACAATGAGCAGTTCTTC.

The chain is built from TRBV12-5 and TRBJ2-3; D is undetermined. Trimming removed 2 bases from V and 3 bases from J, with 0 bases in between. This CDR3 is built from 11 residues. Germline values: CDR1 LGHNT, CDR2 FRNRAP. The CDR3 region is CASGLTDTQYF. The CDR3 DNA follows: TGTGCTAGTGGTTTGACAGATACGCAGTATTTT.

The chain is built from TRBV12-5 and TRBJ2-7, with D uncertain. CDR1 LGHNT and CDR2 FRNRAP come from the germline V gene. The CDR3 extends over 14 amino acids. Trimming took off 3 bases at V and 5 bases at J, with 14 bases between the two ends. The CDR3: CASGFNAPRHEQYF. CDR3 DNA: TGTGCTAGTGGTTTCAATGCACCTCGGCACGAGCAGTACTTC.

Comments on this clone: Other DNA sequences in this sample translate to the same CDR3. The rearrangement uses TRBV4-1 and TRBJ1-2; 11 bases align to TRBD1. The V and J ends lost 1 base and 5 bases, in that order; junction bases with no gene match: 3. Germline V gene data show CDR1 as MGHRA and CDR2 as YSYEKL. This CDR3 spans 15 amino acids. The CDR3 nucleotides are TGCGCCAGCAGCCAAGGGACAGGGGGCTATTATGGCTACACCTTC. Amino acid sequence: CASSQGTGGYYGYTF.

In regard to this clone: At one boundary the junction diverges from the germline segment, which might be a read error. The rearrangement uses TRBV7-8 and TRBJ2-5; TRBD2 agrees at 8 bases. The CDR3 covers 17 residues. Germline CDR1 and CDR2: SGHVS and FQNEAQ. CDR3 coding DNA: TGTGCCAGCACCTTATTAGTACGGGAGGGTTTAGAAGAGACCCAGTACTTC. Its protein product is CASTLLVREGLEETQYF.

V and J are TRBV6-6 and TRBJ2-7; D is unresolved. CDR3 length: 11 residues. Germline CDR1 reads MNHNY; CDR2 reads SVGAGI (reference sequence). With 0 bases removed from V and 6 bases from J, the gap between germline ends came to 3 bases. This CDR3 reads CASSYSLEQYF. CDR3 bases: TGTGCCAGCAGTTACTCGCTCGAGCAGTACTTC.

The V and J genes are TRBV19 and TRBJ1-5; TRBD1 agrees at 8 bases. The CDR3 consists of 17 residues. Germline lookup yields CDR1 LNHDA and CDR2 SQIVND (reference sequence). The J segment lost 0 bases and the V segment lost 4 bases, leaving 8 bases of the junction unmatched. CDR3 nucleotide sequence: TGTGCCAGTAGTAGCGACAGGGGCAAGTATAGCAATCAGCCCCAGCATTTT. Amino acid sequence: CASSSDRGKYSNQPQHF.

This CDR3 reads CASSVADGSEKLFF. CDR3 nucleotide sequence: TGTGCCAGCAGCGTAGCGGACGGCAGCGAAAAACTGTTTTTT. The V call is TRBV9, the J call TRBJ1-4; D unresolved. Germline V gene sequence: CDR1 SGDLS, CDR2 YYNGEE. Trimming cost V 0 bases and J 8 bases, with 11 bases left between them. The CDR3 has 14 residues.